The T cell receptor (beta chain) under discussion was sequenced for a study of metastatic and nonmetastatic thyroid tumors (dated by TCRdb to 2018 to 2020). About the full investigation: For patients with malignant and with benign thyroid disease, the researchers compared repertoires between peripheral blood samples and tumor or nodule tissue samples.

Library preparation used PCR. Instrument on record: Illumina HiSeq 4000. High-throughput sequencing was used to profile the TCR beta-chain CDR3 region of every patient. The source study handled its data this way. The researchers built a classifier to tell apart papillary thyroid cancer patients with distant metastasis, based on CDR3 differences among clinicopathological groups. Repertoire diversity was assessed with the Shannon index, and tumor-blood repertoire similarity with the Morisita-Horn index. In-frame beta chains were kept once TCRdb had trimmed the public reads at Q25 with fastp and called clones with MiXCR. These V and J calls originate from TCRdb's pipeline instead of the authors' own analysis. Present in this sample are roughly 33,000 clones, about 15% of which were seen just once. Of the sample, about 7.3% falls within the top ten clones. No patient had received any treatment before thyroid surgery. Using T-cell receptor beta sequencing, the researchers looked back retrospectively at clinical samples from patients, gathered between about 2012 and 2018.

This clone is labeled medium-sized (0.01 to 0.1%). What antigen it recognizes has not been identified. No quality values exist for individual bases; no much larger clone is one base distant. Overall study outcomes, separate from this receptor: TCR beta diversity was reported as significantly higher in malignant tumors than in benign nodules, in both blood and tumor samples.

This clonotype was obtained from a female donor with papillary thyroid cancer or a benign thyroid nodule (not recorded which). Some clones in this sample may be carry-over from other donors' samples. The specimen was blood.

The CDR3: CASSEGERWNTEAFF. The base sequence is TGTGCCAGCAGTGAAGGGGAACGGTGGAACACTGAAGCTTTCTTT. Recombination linked TRBV6-1 to TRBJ1-1; no D segment can be confidently identified. Taken from the germline V gene, the CDR1 and CDR2 loops are MNHNS and SASEGT. V sheds 1 base and J sheds 1 base, leaving 10 bases between their ends. Measured from the cysteine to the phenylalanine, the CDR3 is 15 residues long. Here the CDR3 DNA is all that survives: 45 bases in frame from base 1.